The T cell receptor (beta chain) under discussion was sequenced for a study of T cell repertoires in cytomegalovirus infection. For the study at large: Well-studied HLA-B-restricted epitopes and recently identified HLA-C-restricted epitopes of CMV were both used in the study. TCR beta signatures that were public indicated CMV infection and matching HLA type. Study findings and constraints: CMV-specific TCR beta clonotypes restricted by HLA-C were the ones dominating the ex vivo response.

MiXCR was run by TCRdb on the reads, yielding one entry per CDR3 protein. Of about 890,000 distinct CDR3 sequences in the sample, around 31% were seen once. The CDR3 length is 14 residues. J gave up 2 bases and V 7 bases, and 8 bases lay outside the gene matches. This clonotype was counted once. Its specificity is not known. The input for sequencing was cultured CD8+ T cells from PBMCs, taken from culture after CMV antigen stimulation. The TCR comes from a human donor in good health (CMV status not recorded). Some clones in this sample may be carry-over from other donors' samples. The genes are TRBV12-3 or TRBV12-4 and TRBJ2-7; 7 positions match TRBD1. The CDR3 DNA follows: TGTGCCAGCACCTACGGGACAGCAGCCTACGAGCAGTACTTC. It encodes CASTYGTAAYEQYF.